The text below deals with one T cell receptor (beta chain). The record originates from a study of blood T cell repertoires in COVID-19. Study information: Spain, Italy and the United States supplied samples that represented acute and convalescent COVID-19.

Produced via immunoSEQ multiplex PCR; TCRdb's table is partial and in-frame only. The table shows about 220,000 clones, with 80% to 85% occurring only once. This CDR3 comprises 15 residues. The V end lost 3 bases, the J end lost 8 bases, and 16 bases lay between the germline ends. The germline gives CDR1 MDHEN, CDR2 SYDVKM. The receptor's source is a woman aged 30 to 39 who had recovered from COVID-19. The sequenced sample consisted of peripheral blood. The rearrangement uses TRBV28 and TRBJ1-4; unclear D gene. CDR3 sequence: CASSFGDLTEEKLFF. The CDR3 nucleotides read TGTGCCAGCAGTTTTGGAGACCTGACGGAGGAAAAACTGTTTTTT. Variable domain in full (rest from reference TRBV28 and TRBJ1-4): DVKVTQSSRYLVKRTGEKVFLECVQDMDHENMFWYRQDPGLGLRLIYFSYDVKMKEKGDIPEGYSVSREKKERFSLILESASTNQTSMYLCASSFGDLTEEKLFFGSGTQLSVL.